Following are 25 T cell receptor beta chains from one sample sequenced in a study of CD8 T cells in Susac syndrome. Random hexamers were used to reverse transcribe the RNA input (about 0.5 to 1 ug). Using its own MiXCR run on the immunoSEQ multiplex PCR reads, TCRdb lists one record per CDR3 protein. The top ten clones hold around 0.38% of a sample with 50,000 or so distinct CDR3 sequences, approximately 92% of them seen once. Material for sequencing was CD8+ T cells from PBMCs. All receptors derive from a human donor in good health.

V usage is TRBV29-1 and J usage is TRBJ2-1; 14 bases fit TRBD2. The CDR3 is 14 amino acids. The trim removed 8 bases at V and 8 bases at J, leaving 8 bases unmatched. Germline V gene lookup returns CDR1 SQVTM and CDR2 ANQGSEA. This chain's CDR3 is CSITGTSGGHEQFF. CDR3 in DNA: TGCAGCATCACGGGGACTAGCGGGGGCCATGAGCAGTTCTTC.

The gene calls are TRBV15 and TRBJ2-7; the D is unclear. Germline loops: CDR1 LNHNV, CDR2 YYDKDF (reference sequence). Trimming left V 5 bases short and J 2 bases short, with 16 bases between. The CDR3 length is 15 residues. The CDR3 sequence: CATSPRKGSTYEQYF. The CDR3 bases are TGTGCCACCAGCCCTAGGAAGGGTTCTACCTACGAGCAGTACTTC.

The chain carries TRBV5-1 and TRBJ2-7, with TRBD1 matching over 8 bases. V shed 0 bases, J shed 4 bases, and the junction held 6 bases outside the gene matches. This CDR3 has 15 amino acids. Germline V gene sequence: CDR1 SGHRS, CDR2 YFSETQ. CDR3 sequence: CASSLAPGGDYEQYF. CDR3 DNA: TGCGCCAGCAGCTTGGCCCCAGGGGGCGATTACGAGCAGTACTTC.

V usage is TRBV7-9 and J usage is TRBJ2-2; D not resolved. The CDR3 runs 13 residues. From germline, CDR1 is SEHNR and CDR2 FQNEAQ (reference sequence). The V and J ends lost 5 bases and 5 bases respectively, with 9 bases between them. The CDR3 spells CASSITITGELFF. The DNA of the CDR3 is TGTGCCAGCAGCATTACAATAACCGGGGAGCTGTTTTTT.

The chain is built from TRBV29-1 and TRBJ2-1; no firm D call. The CDR3 length is 16 residues. From germline, CDR1 is SQVTM and CDR2 ANQGSEA. Trimming removed 5 bases from V and 0 bases from J, with 17 bases in between. This CDR3 is CSVKSSAPSSYNEQFF. The CDR3 coding sequence is TGCAGCGTTAAAAGTTCCGCACCGAGCTCCTACAATGAGCAGTTCTTC.

The chain links TRBV13 to TRBJ2-7; perhaps D is TRBD1 or TRBD2 (5 bases each). V lost 5 bases, J lost 5 bases, and 10 bases lay in between. Looked up from germline, CDR1 is PRHDT and CDR2 is FYEKMQ (reference sequence). The CDR3 is made up of 12 amino acids. CDR3 amino acids: CASSTQGDEQYF. CDR3 sequence (DNA): TGTGCCAGCAGCACCCAGGGAGACGAGCAGTACTTC.

The CDR3 protein is CASSPGTAAYEQYF. The CDR3 DNA reads as TGCGCCAGCAGTCCCGGGACTGCTGCGTACGAGCAGTACTTC. This chain joins TRBV4-1 and TRBJ2-7; D may be TRBD2 (6 bases). Germline lookup yields CDR1 MGHRA and CDR2 YSYEKL. V dropped 6 bases and J dropped 4 bases, with 16 bases sitting between them. The CDR3 has 14 amino acids.

V gene TRBV10-3 combines with J gene TRBJ2-7; a weak D match, TRBD2 (7 bases). V was trimmed by 0 bases and J by 9 bases, leaving 15 bases between them. Per the germline V gene, CDR1 is ENHRY and CDR2 is SYGVKD. CDR3 length: 14 residues. The CDR3 coding sequence is TGTGCCATCAGTGAGTCGGGGGGGCAGACCGTGCAGTACTTC. This translates into CAISESGGQTVQYF.

The chain has TRBV12-3 or TRBV12-4 and TRBJ1-1; 11 bases match TRBD1. Germline trimming cut 8 bases from V and 0 bases from J; bases unmatched to any gene: 11. This CDR3 contains 17 residues. CDR3 bases: TGTGCCAGCCAAGGACCGGGACAGGGGGAAATGAACACTGAAGCTTTCTTT. It translates to CASQGPGQGEMNTEAFF.

This clonotype was detected only once. This chain links TRBV13 with TRBJ2-1; D might be TRBD2 (5 bases). V lost 6 bases to trimming and J lost 6 bases, with 15 bases between them. This CDR3 has 14 amino acids. Germline CDR1 PRHDT, CDR2 FYEKMQ (reference sequence). CDR3 coding DNA: TGTGCCAGCAGGGACTCTTATCCAACCAATGAGCAGTTCTTC. It codes for CASRDSYPTNEQFF.

The V call is TRBV20-1, the J call TRBJ2-1, with 8 bases fitting TRBD2. The CDR3 length is 13 residues. Germline V gene data show CDR1 as DFQATT and CDR2 as SNEGSKA (reference sequence). V trimming: 5 bases; J trimming: 6 bases; junction bases outside the gene matches: 6. CDR3 DNA: TGCAGTGCTTCCGAGACTAGCGTCAATGAGCAGTTCTTC. Translation gives CSASETSVNEQFF.

The rearrangement links TRBV20-1 to TRBJ2-1; TRBD2 matches 10 bases. Germline-derived CDR1 and CDR2 are DFQATT and SNEGSKA (reference sequence). The CDR3 contains 17 residues. J was trimmed by 1 base and V by 3 bases; bases with no gene match: 9. The CDR3 region has the DNA TGCAGTGCTAGGCGGGGACTAGCGCCGGAGTCCTACAATGAGCAGTTCTTC. Protein: CSARRGLAPESYNEQFF.

The V and J genes are TRBV7-9 and TRBJ1-5; 7 bases are a match to TRBD1. There are 15 residues in the CDR3. Germline V gene lookup returns CDR1 SEHNR and CDR2 FQNEAQ (reference sequence). Unmatched junction bases numbered 7, after V lost 4 bases and J lost 4 bases. This chain's CDR3 is CASSSTGSGNQPQHF. CDR3 DNA: TGTGCCAGCAGCTCGACAGGGTCTGGTAATCAGCCCCAGCATTTT. Full variable domain (outside the CDR3, taken from reference TRBV7-9 and TRBJ1-5): DTGVSQNPRHKITKRGQNVTFRCDPISEHNRLYWYRQTLGQGPEFLTYFQNEAQLEKSRLLSDRFSAERPKGSFSTLEIQRTEQGDSAMYLCASSSTGSGNQPQHFGDGTRLSIL.

This rearrangement joins TRBV21-1 to TRBJ2-7. TRBV21-1 constitutes a pseudogene. This CDR3 has 11 amino acids. CDR3 nucleotide sequence: TGTGCCAGCAGCAAAGAAAGCGAGCAGTACTTC. This gives the protein CASSKESEQYF.

The rearrangement uses TRBV4-3 and TRBJ2-1; TRBD2 matches at 11 bases. The CDR3 is 15 residues long. The trim removed 3 bases at V and 4 bases at J, leaving 2 bases unmatched. Germline CDR1 is LGHNA and CDR2 is YSLEER. The CDR3 protein is CASSQGTSGYNEQFF. CDR3 in DNA: TGCGCCAGCAGCCAGGGGACTAGCGGTTACAATGAGCAGTTCTTC.

This clonotype was seen only once. The V and J genes are TRBV12-3 or TRBV12-4 and TRBJ2-7; possibly TRBD2 for D (6 bases). V lost 0 bases to trimming and J lost 7 bases, with 13 bases between them. This CDR3 is 14 amino acids long. CDR3 coding DNA: TGTGCCAGCAGTTTAGCGACTAGTGGGAGTGAGCAGTACTTC. The encoded protein is CASSLATSGSEQYF.

This chain uses TRBV7-8 with TRBJ2-3; TRBD2 agrees at 10 bases. The V gene's germline CDR1 is SGHVS and CDR2 FQNEAQ. V shed 2 bases, J shed 1 base, and the junction held 9 bases outside the gene matches. There are 18 residues in the CDR3. In nucleotides, the CDR3 is TGTGCCAGCAGCTTATTACTAGCGGGGAGGGGGGGCACAGATACGCAGTATTTT. It is translated as CASSLLLAGRGGTDTQYF.

The chain is built from TRBV4-1 and TRBJ1-1; D unresolved. V lost 2 bases, J lost 1 base, and 8 bases lay in between. The CDR3 spans 14 residues. Looked up from germline, CDR1 is MGHRA and CDR2 is YSYEKL. This chain's CDR3 is CASSQRESNTEAFF. As DNA, the CDR3 is TGCGCCAGCAGCCAAAGGGAATCGAACACTGAAGCTTTCTTT.

The chain combines TRBV7-2 with TRBJ2-7; tentatively, D is TRBD2 (5 bases). Looked up from germline, CDR1 is SGHTA and CDR2 is FQGNSA. The V gene lost 4 bases and the J gene lost 6 bases, with 13 bases spanning the gap. The length of the CDR3 is 13 residues. CDR3 sequence: CASSSEARLEQYF. Written as DNA, the CDR3 is TGTGCCAGCAGCTCGGAGGCCCGGCTCGAGCAGTACTTC.

V gene TRBV29-1 combines with J gene TRBJ1-2; 7 nucleotides match TRBD1. The CDR3 is made up of 12 amino acids. Germline V lookup: CDR1 SQVTM, CDR2 ANQGSEA. V dropped 5 bases and J dropped 6; count of bases not matched to a gene: 6. The CDR3 DNA reads as TGCAGCGTTTCGGAGGGGGCGAATGGCTACACCTTC. Its protein is CSVSEGANGYTF. The full variable domain, with the rest looked up from reference TRBV29-1 and TRBJ1-2, is SAVISQKPSRDICQRGTSLTIQCQVDSQVTMMFWYRQQPGQSLTLIATANQGSEATYESGFVIDKFPISRPNLTFSTLTVSNMSPEDSSIYLCSVSEGANGYTFGSGTRLTVV.

In DNA, the CDR3 is TGTGCCAGCAGTCCCGGCCCCTACGAGCAGTACTTC. Protein: CASSPGPYEQYF. This sequence joins TRBV27 and TRBJ2-7; D is unresolved. This CDR3 has 12 residues. CDR1 and CDR2 (germline): MNHEY, SMNVEV (reference sequence). V was pared by 5 bases and J by 2 bases, with 7 bases between.

The genes are TRBV4-2 and TRBJ2-1; the D call may be TRBD1 or TRBD2 (7 bases each). Per the germline V gene, CDR1 is LGHNA and CDR2 is YNFKEQ. The V end lost 1 base, the J end lost 10 bases, and 11 bases lay between the germline ends. This CDR3 contains 13 residues. CDR3 nucleotide sequence: TGTGCCAGCAGCCAAGTGGGAGGGGGCGAGCAGTTCTTC. The encoded protein is CASSQVGGGEQFF.

The chain links TRBV29-1 to TRBJ1-1; D perhaps matches TRBD1 (6 bases). Trimming took off 1 base at V and 6 bases at J, with 9 bases between the two ends. Germline loops: CDR1 SQVTM, CDR2 ANQGSEA. The CDR3 is 12 amino acids. The CDR3 DNA reads as TGCAGCGTTGAAGGTAACAGGGCTGAAGCTTTCTTT. This translates into CSVEGNRAEAFF.

The chain joins TRBV20-1 to TRBJ1-5, with D perhaps TRBD1 (6 bases). The ends were cut back, 6 bases at V and 0 bases at J, with 15 bases in the middle. CDR3 size: 15 residues. Per germline, CDR1 DFQATT and CDR2 SNEGSKA (reference sequence). CDR3 in DNA: TGCAGTGCCCTGGACAGAGATTATAGCAATCAGCCCCAGCATTTT. Translating it yields CSALDRDYSNQPQHF.

The V gene is TRBV7-9, the J gene TRBJ2-3; 7 positions agree with TRBD2. The ends lost 1 base at V and 2 bases at J; junction bases unmatched: 12. Per germline, CDR1 SEHNR and CDR2 FQNEAQ (reference sequence). The CDR3 is 18 residues long. CDR3 loop: CASSLDLTSFTDTDTQYF. CDR3 nucleotide sequence: TGTGCCAGCAGCTTAGACCTGACTAGCTTTACTGACACAGATACGCAGTATTTT.